One sample yielded the 17 T cell receptor beta chains listed below, sequenced in a study of blood T cell repertoires in COVID-19. TCRdb's table, derived via immunoSEQ multiplex PCR, lists solely in-frame clones and lacks some. The sample consists of 20,000 to 30,000 clones, 80% to 90% of them appearing once. The sample consisted of peripheral blood. All receptors come from a human donor in a cohort sampled during active COVID-19.

The gene calls are TRBV5-5 and TRBJ2-7, with 9 bases lining up with TRBD2. CDR3 length equals 14 residues. The V gene's germline CDR1 is SGHKS and CDR2 YYEKEE (reference sequence). V shed 4 bases, J shed 4 bases, and the junction held 6 bases outside the gene matches. CDR3 bases: TGTGCCAGCAGCACCGGGACTAGCCTATACGAGCAGTACTTC. It yields the protein CASSTGTSLYEQYF.

The chain uses TRBV7-6 and TRBJ2-2; perhaps TRBD2 as D (6 bases). Deletions cut 5 bases from V and 6 bases from J, with 13 bases between. This CDR3 has 14 amino acids. Germline-derived CDR1 and CDR2 are SGHVS and FNYEAQ. This CDR3 reads CASSPSGEAGELFF. As DNA, the CDR3 is TGTGCCAGCAGCCCTTCTGGGGAGGCCGGGGAGCTGTTTTTT.

The J gene is TRBJ1-3, the V gene TRBV28; 8 bases agree with TRBD1. This CDR3 comprises 13 residues. Per the germline V gene, CDR1 is MDHEN and CDR2 is SYDVKM. V lost 6 bases and J lost 4; bases outside the gene matches: 2. The CDR3 spells CASSPGGGNTIYF. The CDR3 nucleotides are TGTGCCAGCAGCCCAGGGGGCGGAAACACCATATATTTT.

The gene calls are TRBV10-3 and TRBJ1-1, with 7 bases matching TRBD1. The CDR3 is 16 residues long. Germline V gives CDR1 ENHRY, CDR2 SYGVKD. Germline trimming cut 2 bases from V and 2 bases from J; bases unmatched to any gene: 8. The CDR3 loop reads CAISENEGGDNTEAFF. In DNA form, the CDR3 reads TGTGCCATCAGTGAGAATGAAGGGGGCGATAACACTGAAGCTTTCTTT.

V gene TRBV10-1 combines with J gene TRBJ1-1; D is possibly TRBD1 (5 bases). The CDR3 extends over 16 amino acids. CDR1 and CDR2 (germline): WNHNN, SYGVQD (reference sequence). The germline V and J ends were trimmed by 10 bases and 3 bases, with 24 bases remaining between them. The CDR3 DNA sequence: TGCGCCACCCATCCCCGCCCAGCAGGGATAGACACTGAAGCTTTCTTT. It translates to CATHPRPAGIDTEAFF.

CDR3 sequence reads: CASSVRFGETQYF. The CDR3 nucleotides are TGTGCCAGCAGCGTTCGTTTCGGGGAGACCCAGTACTTC. The chain joins TRBV9 to TRBJ2-5; the D is unclear. Trimming cost V 2 bases and J 5 bases, with 10 bases left between them. This CDR3 region has 13 residues. Germline-derived CDR1 and CDR2 are SGDLS and YYNGEE.

V is TRBV5-1 and J is TRBJ2-2, with 9 bases matching TRBD1. J gave up 6 bases and V 3 bases, and 9 bases lay outside the gene matches. The CDR3 is 16 residues long. Germline-derived CDR1 and CDR2 are SGHRS and YFSETQ. This CDR3 is CASSSHRGLESGELFF. In nucleotides, the CDR3 is TGCGCCAGCAGCTCGCACAGGGGGCTGGAATCCGGGGAGCTGTTTTTT.

V gene TRBV24-1 combines with J gene TRBJ2-7; 11 nucleotides align to TRBD2. The V and J ends lost 7 bases and 6 bases, in that order; junction bases with no gene match: 10. This CDR3 has 15 amino acids. The germline gives CDR1 KGHDR, CDR2 SFDVKD. The CDR3 region is CATSARLAGLGEQYF. The CDR3 DNA is TGTGCCACCAGCGCAAGACTAGCGGGACTGGGCGAGCAGTACTTC.

This clone was detected once. This chain joins TRBV3-1 (or the pseudogene TRBV3-2) and TRBJ2-3; TRBD1 is a possible D gene (5 bases). The germline gives CDR1 LGHDT, CDR2 YNNKEL (reference sequence). Trimming removed 0 bases at V and 0 bases at J, with 10 bases between. The CDR3 has 16 residues. The CDR3 here is CASSQDRAPSTDTQYF. As DNA, the CDR3 is TGTGCCAGCAGCCAAGACAGGGCCCCTAGCACAGATACGCAGTATTTT.

This rearrangement joins TRBV27 to TRBJ2-1; TRBD1 matches 9 bases. V trimming: 3 bases; J trimming: 4 bases; junction bases outside the gene matches: 7. The germline gives CDR1 MNHEY, CDR2 SMNVEV (reference sequence). The CDR3 consists of 16 residues. CDR3 protein: CASSLAGTGTYNEQFF. DNA for the CDR3: TGTGCCAGCAGTTTGGCCGGGACAGGGACATACAATGAGCAGTTCTTC.

This sequence joins TRBV2 and TRBJ1-4; D is possibly TRBD1 (6 bases). V lost 7 bases and J 6 bases, leaving 15 bases between the germline ends. This CDR3 has 14 amino acids. Germline V CDR1 and CDR2: SNHLY, FYNNEI. CDR3 nucleotides: TGTGCCAGCACCACAGGGTCGTGGGATGAAAAACTGTTTTTT. It is translated as CASTTGSWDEKLFF. Variable domain in full (rest from reference TRBV2 and TRBJ1-4): EPEVTQTPSHQVTQMGQEVILRCVPISNHLYFYWYRQILGQKVEFLVSFYNNEISEKSEIFDDQFSVERPDGSNFTLKIRSTKLEDSAMYFCASTTGSWDEKLFFGSGTQLSVL.

With respect to this clone: The junction shows a germline mismatch at one end, possibly a read error. The genes are TRBV28 and TRBJ2-1; 10 positions agree with TRBD2. Germline values: CDR1 MDHEN, CDR2 SYDVKM. The CDR3 has 19 residues. The CDR3: CASSLAGLAGEGLNNKQFF. CDR3 in DNA: TGTGCCAGCAGTTTAGCCGGTCTAGCGGGGGAGGGCCTGAACAATAAGCAGTTCTTC.

This chain joins TRBV28 and TRBJ2-7, with TRBD1 matching over 9 bases. CDR1 and CDR2 (germline): MDHEN, SYDVKM. J gave up 2 bases and V 4 bases, and 3 bases lay outside the gene matches. CDR3 length: 14 amino acids. In DNA form, the CDR3 reads TGTGCCAGCAGTTCGGGACAGGGAACCTACGAGCAGTACTTC. This codes for CASSSGQGTYEQYF.

This clone was observed once. The rearrangement uses TRBV2 and TRBJ2-1; 11 bases align to TRBD2. The length of the CDR3 is 14 residues. Germline trimming cut 8 bases from V and 9 bases from J; bases unmatched to any gene: 9. Germline CDR1 SNHLY, CDR2 FYNNEI. The CDR3 is CASCLTSGISEQFF. CDR3 nucleotide sequence: TGTGCCAGCTGTCTGACTAGCGGGATTAGTGAGCAGTTCTTC.

The V call is TRBV18, the J call TRBJ1-3; D ambiguous. This CDR3 is 14 amino acids long. The V end lost 2 bases, the J end lost 0 bases, and 5 bases lay between the germline ends. Germline values: CDR1 KGHSH, CDR2 LQKENI. Written as DNA, the CDR3 is TGTGCCAGCTCACCAAGCGACTCTGGAAACACCATATATTTT. Translated, it gives CASSPSDSGNTIYF.

The rearrangement uses TRBV28 and TRBJ2-5; D is uncertain. This CDR3 spans 14 amino acids. CDR1 and CDR2 from the germline V gene are MDHEN and SYDVKM. Trimming took 6 bases from V and 1 from J, leaving 12 bases between them. CDR3: CASSPGGAQETQYF. The DNA for the CDR3 is TGTGCCAGCAGCCCTGGCGGAGCCCAAGAGACCCAGTACTTC.

The chain uses TRBV6-5 and TRBJ2-7, with 7 bases matching TRBD2. V shed 10 bases and J 3 bases; nucleotides not matched to a gene: 9. Looked up from germline, CDR1 is MNHEY and CDR2 is SVGAGI. The length of the CDR3 is 13 residues. In nucleotides, the CDR3 is TGTGCCACCCGAGCGGGGAGGCTCTACGAGCAGTACTTC. This codes for CATRAGRLYEQYF.